These 2 T cell receptor beta chains originate from one sample sequenced in a study of cytomegalovirus exposure and HLA in healthy donors (TCRdb year 2017). Receptor libraries were prepared by the immunoSEQ multiplex PCR assay. A mixture of 60 forward primers for TCR Vbeta segments and 13 reverse primers for TCR Jbeta segments was used in the multiplex PCR. TCRdb stores this immuneACCESS table with in-frame sequences only. Part of the clones is absent; in the studies checked, under half of the shortfall reflects unresolved V genes, and no reason is known for the rest. The sample contains approximately 110,000 clones, about 80% of them found a single time. The ten largest clonotypes hold less than 4.5% of the sample. Sequencing used PBMCs. These receptor sequences come from a man aged 35 to 55 in good health and CMV-seronegative.

This clone was seen a single time. The chain combines TRBV7-6 with TRBJ1-6, with 8 positions matching TRBD1. The V gene end was trimmed by 6 bases and the J gene end by 6 bases; junction bases not matched to a gene: 7. The germline gives CDR1 SGHVS, CDR2 FNYEAQ. The CDR3 length is 15 residues. In DNA form, the CDR3 reads TGTGCCAGCAGTGATAGGGACAGGTTTAATTCACCCCTCCACTTT. Its translation: CASSDRDRFNSPLHF.

The chain recombines TRBV6-4 with TRBJ1-5, with 8 nucleotides matching TRBD1. V lost 4 bases to trimming and J lost 3 bases; unmatched junction nucleotides: 11. This CDR3 has 17 residues. The germline CDR1 and CDR2 sequences are MRHNA and SNTAGT. The CDR3 spells CASSGGVETGANQPQHF. Here the CDR3 DNA reads TGTGCCAGCAGTGGGGGGGTCGAGACAGGGGCCAATCAGCCCCAGCATTTT.